A single sample is the source of the 31 T cell receptor beta chains below, sequenced in a study of cytomegalovirus exposure and HLA in healthy donors. PCR was performed using 60 Vbeta and 13 Jbeta primers. The data were produced by immunoSEQ multiplex PCR, yet TCRdb's version contains in-frame clones alone and is incomplete. The sample includes fewer than 150,000 clones, around three quarters of them seen just once. The sequenced sample was PBMCs. These receptors came from a man between 40 and 49 years old in good health and CMV-seropositive.

V usage is TRBV19 and J usage is TRBJ2-2; D perhaps matches TRBD1 (6 bases). Germline V gives CDR1 LNHDA, CDR2 SQIVND (reference sequence). This CDR3 has 15 amino acids. V gave up 2 bases and J gave up 6 bases, with 13 bases separating them. CDR3 nucleotide sequence: TGTGCCAGTAGTATAAACAGGGTAACGGCCGGGGAGCTGTTTTTT. This codes for CASSINRVTAGELFF.

The gene calls are TRBV10-3 and TRBJ2-7, with 8 nucleotides matching TRBD2. This CDR3 region has 12 residues. Looked up from germline, CDR1 is ENHRY and CDR2 is SYGVKD. Losses at the gene ends were 6 bases for V and 3 bases for J; bases not matched to a gene: 1. CDR3 coding DNA: TGTGCCATCAGCGGGACTAGCTACGAGCAGTACTTC. It translates to CAISGTSYEQYF.

V and J are TRBV5-1 and TRBJ2-3, with D perhaps matching TRBD1 (5 bases). The germline V and J ends were trimmed by 7 bases and 2 bases, with 17 bases remaining between them. The CDR3 is 15 residues long. The germline V gene encodes CDR1 SGHRS and CDR2 YFSETQ. The CDR3 DNA reads TGCGCCAGCTCCGTAACCTTTGGGGCCACAGATACGCAGTATTTT. Amino acids: CASSVTFGATDTQYF.

This clone was observed a single time. The V gene is TRBV5-1, the J gene TRBJ2-1; 14 positions agree with TRBD2. CDR1 and CDR2 from the germline V gene are SGHRS and YFSETQ. Unmatched junction bases numbered 4, after V lost 4 bases and J lost 1 base. There are 17 residues in the CDR3. CDR3 protein: CASSPRTSGGSYNEQFF. In DNA, the CDR3 is TGCGCCAGCAGCCCAAGGACTAGCGGGGGGTCCTACAATGAGCAGTTCTTC. Combining the CDR3 with reference TRBV5-1 and TRBJ2-1 gives the whole variable domain KAGVTQTPRYLIKTRGQQVTLSCSPISGHRSVSWYQQTPGQGLQFLFEYFSETQRNKGNFPGRFSGRQFSNSRSEMNVSTLELGDSALYLCASSPRTSGGSYNEQFFGPGTRLTVL.

V gene TRBV9 combines with J gene TRBJ1-5, with 9 bases matching TRBD1. CDR1 and CDR2 (germline): SGDLS, YYNGEE. Trimming cost V 4 bases and J 1 base; bases outside gene matches: 3. The CDR3 has 15 residues. The CDR3 DNA reads TGTGCCAGCAGCCCGACAGGGGGGAGCAATCAGCCCCAGCATTTT. Its translation: CASSPTGGSNQPQHF. The entire variable domain, with the rest obtained from reference TRBV9 and TRBJ1-5, is as follows: DSGVTQTPKHLITATGQRVTLRCSPRSGDLSVYWYQQSLDQGLQFLIQYYNGEERAKGNILERFSAQQFPDLHSELNLSSLELGDSALYFCASSPTGGSNQPQHFGDGTRLSIL.

The chain employs TRBV18 and TRBJ2-2; D is uncertain. The CDR3 extends over 13 amino acids. V dropped 1 base and J dropped 8 bases, with 8 bases sitting between them. Germline V gene lookup returns CDR1 KGHSH and CDR2 LQKENI. This CDR3 reads CASSPLNGGELFF. Here the CDR3 DNA reads TGTGCCAGCTCACCACTGAACGGTGGGGAGCTGTTTTTT. The whole variable domain, filled in from reference TRBV18 and TRBJ2-2, reads NAGVMQNPRHLVRRRGQEARLRCSPMKGHSHVYWYRQLPEEGLKFMVYLQKENIIDESGMPKERFSAEFPKEGPSILRIQQVVRGDSAAYFCASSPLNGGELFFGEGSRLTVL.

The CDR3 loop reads CASRDYRGDTQYF. CDR3 nucleotides: TGTGCCAGCAGGGATTACAGGGGAGATACGCAGTATTTT. This chain uses TRBV2 with TRBJ2-3; TRBD1 matches at 7 bases. This CDR3 has 13 amino acids. Germline lookup yields CDR1 SNHLY and CDR2 FYNNEI. Trimming cost V 6 bases and J 5 bases; bases outside gene matches: 5.

The chain recombines TRBV27 with TRBJ2-1; no clear D gene. Germline CDR1 MNHEY, CDR2 SMNVEV (reference sequence). Trimming removed 3 bases from V and 6 bases from J, with 9 bases in between. The CDR3 sequence is 13 residues long. CDR3 loop: CASSFPGRNEQFF. The CDR3 DNA sequence: TGTGCCAGCAGTTTCCCAGGCCGCAATGAGCAGTTCTTC.

The V gene is TRBV6-1, the J gene TRBJ2-1, with 8 bases matching TRBD1. CDR3 length equals 14 residues. Germline trimming cut 3 bases from V and 7 bases from J; bases unmatched to any gene: 5. Germline values: CDR1 MNHNS, CDR2 SASEGT. The CDR3 DNA sequence: TGTGCCAGCAGTGATCGGACAGGGAGGAATGAGCAGTTCTTC. Translated: CASSDRTGRNEQFF.

This chain joins TRBV30 and TRBJ1-1; D is unresolved. This CDR3 is 12 amino acids long. Germline assignment: CDR1 GTSNPN and CDR2 SVGIG (reference sequence). V was trimmed by 4 bases and J by 8 bases, leaving 14 bases between them. The CDR3 loop reads CAWIGRYSEAFF. DNA for the CDR3: TGTGCCTGGATTGGGAGATATTCGGAAGCTTTCTTT.

The chain has TRBV7-9 and TRBJ2-4, with D perhaps matching TRBD1 (6 bases). CDR1 and CDR2 from the germline V gene are SEHNR and FQNEAQ (reference sequence). The CDR3 is 14 residues long. V was pared by 6 bases and J by 8 bases, with 17 bases between. The CDR3 sequence is CASSNTGKADIQYF. CDR3 DNA: TGTGCCAGCAGTAATACAGGGAAGGCTGACATTCAGTACTTC. The variable domain in full, with the rest retrieved from reference TRBV7-9 and TRBJ2-4, is DTGVSQNPRHKITKRGQNVTFRCDPISEHNRLYWYRQTLGQGPEFLTYFQNEAQLEKSRLLSDRFSAERPKGSFSTLEIQRTEQGDSAMYLCASSNTGKADIQYFGAGTRLSVL.

In this sample, this clone turned up a few times. CDR3 DNA: TGTGCCAGCAGTGTCACCCAGGGACTAGACTACGAGCAGTACTTC. Encoded protein: CASSVTQGLDYEQYF. The chain uses TRBV2 and TRBJ2-5; 8 nucleotides agree with TRBD2. The DNA end is more similar to TRBJ2-7, so the J call may be wrong. CDR1 SNHLY and CDR2 FYNNEI come from the germline V gene. The CDR3 spans 15 residues.

The table lists this clone with a count of one. This chain uses TRBV2 with TRBJ1-6; D unclear. CDR1 is SNHLY and CDR2 is FYNNEI in the germline V gene. The V gene lost 7 bases and the J gene lost 8 bases, with 6 bases spanning the gap. This CDR3 is built from 11 residues. In nucleotides, the CDR3 is TGTGCCAGCATCGGAGATTCACCCCTCCACTTT. It is translated as CASIGDSPLHF.

This clone was seen just once. This chain joins TRBV11-3 and TRBJ2-7; D ambiguous. The germline V gene has CDR1 SGHNT and CDR2 YENEEA. V was trimmed by 0 bases and J by 0 bases, leaving 6 bases between them. This CDR3 region has 14 residues. CDR3 sequence reads: CASSLEGNSYEQYF. CDR3 coding DNA: TGTGCCAGCAGCTTAGAGGGCAACTCCTACGAGCAGTACTTC.

This sequence joins TRBV2 and TRBJ1-5; maybe TRBD1 (5 bases). Germline-derived CDR1 and CDR2 are SNHLY and FYNNEI. V was pared by 7 bases and J by 1 base, with 14 bases between. This CDR3 is built from 15 residues. The CDR3 protein is CASNVIGGSNQPQHF. The CDR3 nucleotides read TGTGCCAGCAATGTAATCGGGGGGAGCAATCAGCCCCAGCATTTT.

The rearrangement links TRBV7-2 to TRBJ2-1; the match to TRBD2 covers 8 bases. V dropped 2 bases and J dropped 5; count of bases not matched to a gene: 5. CDR3 length equals 15 residues. Germline values: CDR1 SGHTA, CDR2 FQGNSA. CDR3 region: CASSLREGPNNEQFF. CDR3 sequence (DNA): TGTGCCAGCAGCTTACGGGAGGGCCCTAACAATGAGCAGTTCTTC.

This sequence joins TRBV11-2 and TRBJ2-4; 9 nucleotides align to TRBD1. V trimming: 6 bases; J trimming: 6 bases; junction bases outside the gene matches: 6. Germline assignment: CDR1 SGHAT and CDR2 FQNNGV. This CDR3 is built from 14 residues. The CDR3 DNA reads as TGTGCCAGCAGTTCCGGGACAGGGTCAAACATTCAGTACTTC. It encodes CASSSGTGSNIQYF.

CDR3 coding DNA: TGCGCCAGCAGCCAATCACAGGGTGGGGGTCGGGAGACCCAGTACTTC. Its protein is CASSQSQGGGRETQYF. The genes are TRBV5-1 and TRBJ2-5; tentative D call: TRBD1 (6 bases). This CDR3 is built from 16 residues. Germline CDR1 and CDR2: SGHRS and YFSETQ. V was shortened by 4 bases and J by 5 bases, with 21 bases between the two germline ends.

This clone was picked up a small number of times. The rearrangement joins TRBV7-2 to TRBJ2-3; 7 positions match TRBD1. Germline CDR1 reads SGHTA; CDR2 reads FQGNSA. The CDR3 consists of 15 residues. The V segment lost 5 bases and the J segment 0 bases; nucleotides outside the gene matches: 5. The CDR3 coding sequence is TGTGCCAGCAGCATCGAGGGGGCTAGCACAGATACGCAGTATTTT. It encodes CASSIEGASTDTQYF.

The CDR3 is CASSPEAGASGEQYF. The DNA for the CDR3 is TGTGCCAGCAGCCCGGAAGCGGGAGCTTCGGGCGAGCAGTACTTC. The chain has TRBV5-4 and TRBJ2-7; 8 bases are a match to TRBD2. This CDR3 has 15 amino acids. V lost 4 bases, J lost 6 bases, and 12 bases stayed unmatched. Germline CDR1 and CDR2: SGHNT and YYREEE (reference sequence).

CDR3 residues: CASSDQGANVEKLFF. CDR3 sequence (DNA): TGTGCCAGCAGTGACCAGGGGGCGAATGTTGAAAAACTGTTTTTT. The V and J genes are TRBV2 and TRBJ1-4; TRBD1 matches at 8 bases. Trimming removed 3 bases from V and 7 bases from J; junction bases left unmatched: 7. The CDR3 totals 15 residues. The germline V gene has CDR1 SNHLY and CDR2 FYNNEI. The complete variable domain, with remaining parts taken from reference TRBV2 and TRBJ1-4, reads EPEVTQTPSHQVTQMGQEVILRCVPISNHLYFYWYRQILGQKVEFLVSFYNNEISEKSEIFDDQFSVERPDGSNFTLKIRSTKLEDSAMYFCASSDQGANVEKLFFGSGTQLSVL.

This CDR3 is CASSQEPRDNYGYTF. The CDR3 bases are TGCGCCAGCAGCCAAGAACCCAGGGATAACTATGGCTACACCTTC. The chain uses TRBV4-3 and TRBJ1-2; tentative D call: TRBD1 (5 bases). CDR3 length: 15 residues. Trimming shortened V by 0 bases and J by 1 base, and 9 bases separated the two germline ends. CDR1 LGHNA and CDR2 YSLEER come from the germline V gene.

The V and J genes are TRBV13 and TRBJ2-5, with TRBD2 matching over 11 bases. The J call may be in error: the DNA end matches TRBJ2-7 better. Germline V gene data show CDR1 as PRHDT and CDR2 as FYEKMQ (reference sequence). The CDR3 sequence is 15 residues long. This CDR3 is CASSMGLAASYEQYF. The CDR3 coding sequence is TGTGCCAGCAGCATGGGACTAGCGGCCTCCTACGAGCAGTACTTC.

The genes are TRBV6-1 and TRBJ2-3; D is ambiguous. CDR1 MNHNS and CDR2 SASEGT come from the germline V gene. The CDR3 spans 13 residues. V lost 1 base, J lost 0 bases, and 2 bases lay in between. CDR3 in DNA: TGTGCCAGCAGTGAAGTAAGCACAGATACGCAGTATTTT. It codes for CASSEVSTDTQYF.

This clone was picked up a small number of times. This chain links TRBV10-3 with TRBJ2-1; maybe TRBD1 (5 bases). The CDR3 loop spans 11 amino acids. Between the trimmed V and J ends, which lost 4 bases and 7 bases, there was a span of 5 bases. The germline CDR1 and CDR2 sequences are ENHRY and SYGVKD. This chain's CDR3 is CAISAGNEQFF. The CDR3 bases are TGTGCCATCAGTGCAGGGAATGAGCAGTTCTTC.

A word on this clone: A read error may account for a junction end that differs from germline. The CDR3 sequence: CASSPGIGETQYF. CDR3 coding DNA: TGTGCTAGCAGCCCAGGGATTGGGGAGACCCAGTACTTC. This chain uses TRBV7-7 with TRBJ2-5, with D maybe TRBD1 (5 bases). Germline V gene data show CDR1 as SSHAT and CDR2 as FNYEAQ (reference sequence). This CDR3 is built from 13 residues.

The chain carries TRBV30 and TRBJ2-7; D possibly corresponds to TRBD1 (6 bases). V dropped 0 bases and J dropped 1 base, with 22 bases sitting between them. Germline lookup yields CDR1 GTSNPN and CDR2 SVGIG (reference sequence). The CDR3 length is 18 residues. CDR3 DNA sequence: TGTGCCTGGAGTGTACTGGGGCCCCATGGGGGCCCTTCCTACGAGCAGTACTTC. Encoded protein: CAWSVLGPHGGPSYEQYF.

There are a few counts of this clone. The chain is built from TRBV4-2 and TRBJ2-3, with 10 bases identical to TRBD2. The CDR3 consists of 15 residues. CDR1 and CDR2 (germline): LGHNA, YNFKEQ. J gave up 8 bases and V 2 bases, and 7 bases lay outside the gene matches. This CDR3 reads CASSQLAGEAGTQYF. DNA for the CDR3: TGTGCCAGCAGCCAACTAGCGGGAGAGGCGGGTACGCAGTATTTT.

The rearrangement joins TRBV4-3 to TRBJ1-2; 7 bases match TRBD1. The V gene's germline CDR1 is LGHNA and CDR2 YSLEER. The ends lost 3 bases at V and 6 bases at J; junction bases unmatched: 10. The CDR3 has 15 residues. This chain's CDR3 is CASSHRQGSKNGYTF. For the CDR3, the DNA is TGCGCCAGCAGCCACCGACAGGGATCCAAGAATGGCTACACCTTC.

This chain uses TRBV4-3 with TRBJ1-4; 9 nucleotides line up with TRBD1. The V segment lost 3 bases and the J segment 3 bases; nucleotides outside the gene matches: 8. Germline CDR1 LGHNA, CDR2 YSLEER. This CDR3 is built from 17 residues. The CDR3, as DNA: TGCGCCAGCAGCCACGATCGGGGACAGGGCCCTAATGAAAAACTGTTTTTT. The encoded protein is CASSHDRGQGPNEKLFF.

The gene calls are TRBV15 and TRBJ2-7, with TRBD2 matching 9 bases. Germline CDR1 reads LNHNV; CDR2 reads YYDKDF (reference sequence). CDR3 length: 18 amino acids. V shed 8 bases, J shed 5 bases, and the junction held 22 bases outside the gene matches. CDR3: CATPETREGSTPDDEQYF. The DNA of the CDR3 is TGTGCCACCCCCGAGACGCGGGAGGGATCTACCCCCGATGACGAGCAGTACTTC. The whole variable domain, remainder taken from reference TRBV15 and TRBJ2-7, is DAMVIQNPRYQVTQFGKPVTLSCSQTLNHNVMYWYQQKSSQAPKLLFHYYDKDFNNEADTPDNFQSRRPNTSFCFLDIRSPGLGDTAMYLCATPETREGSTPDDEQYFGPGTRLTVT.